Following are 15 T cell receptor beta chains from one sample sequenced in a study of long-term antiretroviral therapy in people with HIV. Researchers ran immunoSEQ v3.0 at survey level. This table comes from immunoSEQ multiplex PCR, and its TCRdb copy is limited to in-frame clones, with some not included. The sample contains about 32,000 clones, about 98% of which appear only once. The material sequenced was unsorted PBMCs, taken 7.6 years after starting antiretroviral therapy. The receptors stem from a man aged 30-40 years with HIV.

The chain recombines TRBV6-4 with TRBJ2-5; D is undetermined. The CDR3 covers 14 residues. V lost 5 bases and J lost 5, with 15 bases in between. Germline V gene sequence: CDR1 MRHNA, CDR2 SNTAGT. CDR3 in amino acids: CASSPRAGPETQYF. The CDR3, as DNA: TGTGCCAGCAGTCCTCGAGCCGGGCCGGAGACCCAGTACTTC.

The V gene is TRBV7-8, the J gene TRBJ1-3; no firm D call. The germline CDR1 and CDR2 sequences are SGHVS and FQNEAQ. This CDR3 is 13 amino acids long. V gave up 1 base and J gave up 0 bases, with 1 base separating them. This CDR3 reads CASSLGSGNTIYF. The CDR3 DNA reads as TGTGCCAGCAGCTTAGGCTCTGGAAACACCATATATTTT.

This chain links TRBV6-1 with TRBJ1-2; D not resolved. V lost 2 bases and J lost 7, with 17 bases in between. CDR1 is MNHNS and CDR2 is SASEGT in the germline V gene. The CDR3 spans 15 residues. CDR3 amino acids: CASSEYRASFSGYTF. The CDR3 region has the DNA TGTGCCAGCAGTGAATATCGGGCCAGCTTTTCTGGCTACACCTTC.

The V and J genes are TRBV5-4 and TRBJ1-3; TRBD1 aligns across 10 bases. J was trimmed by 4 bases and V by 0 bases; bases with no gene match: 10. Looked up from germline, CDR1 is SGHNT and CDR2 is YYREEE (reference sequence). This CDR3 has 18 residues. The chain's CDR3 is CASSLGGTGVLGGNTIYF. In DNA, the CDR3 is TGTGCCAGCAGCTTGGGTGGGACAGGGGTGCTAGGAGGAAACACCATATATTTT.

The chain employs TRBV4-1 and TRBJ2-7, with TRBD1 identical over 7 bases. From germline, CDR1 is MGHRA and CDR2 YSYEKL. With 0 bases clipped from V and 3 bases from J, the junction kept 11 bases outside the gene matches. The CDR3 has 17 residues. CDR3 bases: TGCGCCAGCAGCCAAGATCAAGGGACAGTGGGCCACTACGAGCAGTACTTC. Translation: CASSQDQGTVGHYEQYF.

This rearrangement joins TRBV10-3 to TRBJ2-7; 10 nucleotides agree with TRBD2. In germline, CDR1 is ENHRY, CDR2 SYGVKD. This CDR3 spans 14 amino acids. Trimming at V came to 10 bases and at J to 5 bases, leaving 11 bases not matched to a gene. The DNA of the CDR3 is TGTGCCAGTAACCCTAGCGGGAGTTTAAACGAGCAGTACTTC. Translated: CASNPSGSLNEQYF.

The chain carries TRBV7-9 and TRBJ1-2; D remains ambiguous. Germline V gives CDR1 SEHNR, CDR2 FQNEAQ (reference sequence). The CDR3 contains 12 residues. Trimming cost V 1 base and J 7 bases, with 7 bases left between them. This CDR3 is CASSLGGIGYTF. Written as DNA, the CDR3 is TGTGCCAGCAGCTTAGGGGGTATTGGCTACACCTTC.

This clone was seen a handful of times. The V gene is TRBV7-8, the J gene TRBJ1-6; D unresolved. The CDR3 runs to 13 residues. CDR1 is SGHVS, CDR2 FQNEAQ, per germline. V gave up 3 bases and J gave up 6 bases, with 6 bases separating them. The CDR3 sequence is CASSLQLNSPLHF. The CDR3 DNA reads as TGTGCCAGCAGCTTGCAGCTTAATTCACCCCTCCACTTT. Full variable domain (remainder filled in from reference TRBV7-8 and TRBJ1-6): GAGVSQSPRYKVAKRGQDVALRCDPISGHVSLFWYQQALGQGPEFLTYFQNEAQLDKSGLPSDRFFAERPEGSVSTLKIQRTQQEDSAVYLCASSLQLNSPLHFGNGTRLTVT.

This clone was observed once. The chain is built from TRBV4-3 and TRBJ2-2; D unclear. V lost 0 bases and J 4 bases, leaving 9 bases between the germline ends. The CDR3 has 15 amino acids. The germline V gene encodes CDR1 LGHNA and CDR2 YSLEER. CDR3 in amino acids: CASSQEGWRTGELFF. The DNA for the CDR3 is TGCGCCAGCAGCCAAGAAGGATGGCGCACCGGGGAGCTGTTTTTT.

The CDR3 region is CASSSLPRGRGAHYEQYF. CDR3 nucleotides: TGTGCCAGCAGCTCTCTACCACGGGGGCGGGGAGCTCACTACGAGCAGTACTTC. The chain carries TRBV7-6 and TRBJ2-7, with D perhaps assigned TRBD1 or TRBD2 (6 bases each). Per germline, CDR1 SGHVS and CDR2 FNYEAQ. This CDR3 is built from 18 residues. V dropped 4 bases and J dropped 3 bases, with 25 bases sitting between them.

The chain recombines TRBV4-2 with TRBJ1-2; 7 nucleotides agree with TRBD1. V shed 3 bases and J 5 bases; nucleotides not matched to a gene: 18. CDR3 size: 18 residues. Germline lookup yields CDR1 LGHNA and CDR2 YNFKEQ. CDR3 bases: TGTGCCAGCAGCCATATCACAGGGGATATCGAATTGGAATATGGCTACACCTTC. This translates into CASSHITGDIELEYGYTF.

This chain connects TRBV10-3 to TRBJ2-7, with 8 bases lining up with TRBD1. The germline gives CDR1 ENHRY, CDR2 SYGVKD. This CDR3 comprises 14 residues. J gave up 3 bases and V 2 bases, and 3 bases lay outside the gene matches. The CDR3 here is CAISEQGALYEQYF. The CDR3 region has the DNA TGTGCCATCAGTGAGCAGGGGGCTCTCTACGAGCAGTACTTC.

The chain carries TRBV25-1 and TRBJ2-5; tentatively, D is TRBD2 (6 bases). Per the germline V gene, CDR1 is MGHDK and CDR2 is SYGVNS. CDR3 length: 12 residues. Between the trimmed V and J ends, which lost 6 bases and 10 bases, there was a span of 15 bases. The CDR3 DNA reads as TGTGCCAGCAGCGGAGGGTCTGGTGGCCAGTACTTC. It specifies CASSGGSGGQYF.

The V and J genes are TRBV11-3 and TRBJ2-3, with D unclear. Per the germline V gene, CDR1 is SGHNT and CDR2 is YENEEA. V was cut by 1 base and J by 5 bases, with 7 bases left in between. CDR3 length equals 13 residues. The CDR3 region is CASSLGWEDTQYF. The CDR3 DNA reads TGTGCCAGCAGCTTAGGCTGGGAAGATACGCAGTATTTT.

The genes are TRBV6-1 and TRBJ1-3; D remains ambiguous. CDR1 is MNHNS, CDR2 SASEGT, per germline. This CDR3 contains 16 residues. Trimming shortened V by 2 bases and J by 0 bases, and 11 bases separated the two germline ends. The CDR3 DNA follows: TGTGCCAGCAGTGAAAATACAAGAAGCTCTGGAAACACCATATATTTT. Encoded protein: CASSENTRSSGNTIYF.